The 31 T cell receptor beta chains listed next were all sequenced from one sample in a study of T cell changes during pregnancy in multiple sclerosis. Some clones are missing from TCRdb's copy, which holds only in-frame ones; the method was immunoSEQ multiplex PCR. The table records tens of thousands of clones, around nine tenths of them present only once. Source: peripheral blood, taken in the second trimester of pregnancy. The receptor source for this set is a female donor with multiple sclerosis, enrolled in a pregnancy study.

This sequence joins TRBV5-1 and TRBJ2-2; weak D call: TRBD2 (5 bases). V lost 1 base and J lost 3, with 10 bases in between. Germline CDR1 is SGHRS and CDR2 is YFSETQ. CDR3 size: 15 residues. CDR3: CASSLSGIHTGELFF. The CDR3 DNA reads as TGCGCCAGCAGCTTGTCGGGGATCCACACCGGGGAGCTGTTTTTT.

The rearrangement uses TRBV4-2 and TRBJ2-2; 13 bases are shared with TRBD2. CDR3 length: 17 residues. Germline-derived CDR1 and CDR2 are LGHNA and YNFKEQ. V lost 4 bases and J lost 2; bases outside the gene matches: 4. The CDR3 protein is CASSRGTSGKNTGELFF. In nucleotides, the CDR3 is TGTGCCAGCAGCCGCGGGACTAGCGGGAAAAACACCGGGGAGCTGTTTTTT.

The chain links TRBV5-1 to TRBJ2-7, with D perhaps matching TRBD1 (7 bases). There are 14 residues in the CDR3. V was pared by 2 bases and J by 4 bases, with 13 bases between. Germline V gives CDR1 SGHRS, CDR2 YFSETQ. The CDR3 coding sequence is TGCGCCAGCAGCTTCCCAGGGGGGAAATACGAGCAGTACTTC. Amino acid sequence: CASSFPGGKYEQYF.

This rearrangement joins TRBV7-3 to TRBJ2-7; D unresolved. The germline V gene has CDR1 SGHTA and CDR2 FQGTGA. V lost 2 bases and J lost 6, with 23 bases in between. This CDR3 contains 17 residues. The CDR3 spells CASSLGLPPRFYLEQYF. The CDR3 nucleotides are TGTGCCAGCAGCTTAGGGCTACCGCCCCGCTTTTATCTCGAGCAGTACTTC.

The CDR3 DNA follows: TGTGCCAGCAGCGTACCGGGACAGGGCTTGGAGACCCAGTACTTC. Translated, it gives CASSVPGQGLETQYF. This chain joins TRBV5-8 and TRBJ2-5; 9 nucleotides match TRBD1. The CDR3 totals 15 residues. V trimming: 4 bases; J trimming: 5 bases; junction bases outside the gene matches: 9. CDR1 and CDR2 (germline): SGHTS, YDEGEE.

The CDR3 coding sequence is TGTGCCAGCGGGGAGCTGGTCGAGACCCAGTACTTC. It specifies CASGELVETQYF. The rearrangement links TRBV7-9 to TRBJ2-5, with D maybe TRBD2 (5 bases). The V gene's germline CDR1 is SEHNR and CDR2 FQNEAQ (reference sequence). V lost 8 bases to trimming and J lost 5 bases, with 12 bases between them. The CDR3 loop spans 12 amino acids. Full variable domain (missing parts from reference TRBV7-9 and TRBJ2-5): DTGVSQNPRHKITKRGQNVTFRCDPISEHNRLYWYRQTLGQGPEFLTYFQNEAQLEKSRLLSDRFSAERPKGSFSTLEIQRTEQGDSAMYLCASGELVETQYFGPGTRLLVL.

The rearrangement uses TRBV13 and TRBJ2-7; 8 bases agree with TRBD1. The CDR3 extends over 17 amino acids. CDR1 is PRHDT and CDR2 is FYEKMQ in the germline V gene (reference sequence). V shed 5 bases, J shed 7 bases, and the junction held 19 bases outside the gene matches. The CDR3 loop is CASSLRAKTGELLEQYF. CDR3 sequence (DNA): TGTGCCAGCAGCCTCAGGGCTAAGACAGGGGAGCTATTGGAGCAGTACTTC.

V usage is TRBV21-1 and J usage is TRBJ1-5; TRBD1, the table's D call, was not compared with the DNA. TRBV21-1 is a pseudogene segment. This CDR3 is built from 15 residues. The CDR3 region has the DNA TGTGCCAGCAGCACCCGGACAGGGGAAAATCAGCCCCAGCATTTT. Its translation is CASSTRTGENQPQHF.

The chain combines TRBV5-8 with TRBJ1-6, with 7 positions matching TRBD1. This CDR3 has 15 amino acids. Germline V gives CDR1 SGHTS, CDR2 YDEGEE. With V trimmed by 2 bases and J by 5 bases, 4 bases remained unmatched. The CDR3 loop reads CASSFGQANNSPLHF. The CDR3 DNA sequence: TGTGCCAGCAGCTTTGGACAGGCGAATAATTCACCCCTCCACTTT.

The chain carries TRBV19 and TRBJ2-1; D gene uncertain. Germline V lookup: CDR1 LNHDA, CDR2 SQIVND (reference sequence). CDR3 length: 18 residues. Trimming stripped 1 base from V and 0 bases from J, with 16 bases between. CDR3 in DNA: TGTGCCAGTAGTATAGGATTTAGAGCGAAGAGCTCCTACAATGAGCAGTTCTTC. Amino acids: CASSIGFRAKSSYNEQFF.

This clone has a handful of counts. The V call is TRBV15, the J call TRBJ2-7, with TRBD1 matching over 7 bases. The CDR3 has 16 amino acids. Trimming took 3 bases from V and 2 from J; bases not matched to a gene: 10. Germline CDR1 LNHNV, CDR2 YYDKDF (reference sequence). In DNA, the CDR3 is TGTGCCACCAGCAGGGCCGTGGGGACAGTGACCTACGAGCAGTACTTC. Its protein is CATSRAVGTVTYEQYF. Looking up the rest from reference TRBV15 and TRBJ2-7 gives the full variable domain: DAMVIQNPRYQVTQFGKPVTLSCSQTLNHNVMYWYQQKSSQAPKLLFHYYDKDFNNEADTPDNFQSRRPNTSFCFLDIRSPGLGDTAMYLCATSRAVGTVTYEQYFGPGTRLTVT.

This clone is medium-sized by share. The sample holds other DNA sequences that translate to the same CDR3. V usage is TRBV6-1 and J usage is TRBJ2-7, with D perhaps matching TRBD2 (5 bases). Trimming left V 2 bases short and J 1 base short, with 9 bases between. The CDR3 runs 14 residues. Germline V CDR1 and CDR2: MNHNS, SASEGT. The CDR3 here is CASSELEGSYEQYF. Written as DNA, the CDR3 is TGTGCCAGCAGTGAACTTGAGGGTTCCTACGAGCAGTACTTC.

The chain combines TRBV7-8 with TRBJ2-7; 10 bases line up with TRBD2. This CDR3 contains 17 residues. The V gene's germline CDR1 is SGHVS and CDR2 FQNEAQ. Germline trimming cut 4 bases from V and 1 base from J; bases unmatched to any gene: 10. This CDR3 reads CASSSRTSGERSYEQYF. The CDR3 region has the DNA TGTGCCAGCAGCTCAAGAACTAGCGGGGAGCGTTCCTACGAGCAGTACTTC.

The chain joins TRBV6-1 to TRBJ2-1; 9 bases map to TRBD2. Trimming cost V 1 base and J 9 bases; bases outside gene matches: 7. Germline V gene sequence: CDR1 MNHNS, CDR2 SASEGT. The CDR3 spans 15 residues. CDR3 in DNA: TGTGCCAGCAGTGAAGTGGCGGGAGGGCCTTTTGAGCAGTTCTTC. Protein: CASSEVAGGPFEQFF.

The genes are TRBV5-1 and TRBJ1-1; the match to TRBD1 covers 7 bases. Germline CDR1 and CDR2: SGHRS and YFSETQ. V trimming: 4 bases; J trimming: 1 base; junction bases outside the gene matches: 7. The CDR3 has 15 residues. The CDR3 sequence: CASSPTGEWNTEAFF. Written as DNA, the CDR3 is TGCGCCAGCAGCCCTACAGGGGAATGGAACACTGAAGCTTTCTTT.

In nucleotides, the CDR3 is TGTGCCAGCAGCTCGACCGTTATAGCGGGGACCGGGGAGCTGTTTTTT. As protein: CASSSTVIAGTGELFF. The genes are TRBV7-3 and TRBJ2-2; 8 bases map to TRBD2. Germline V gene lookup returns CDR1 SGHTA and CDR2 FQGTGA. This CDR3 has 16 amino acids. V lost 4 bases to trimming and J lost 5 bases; unmatched junction nucleotides: 9. The full variable domain, with the rest looked up from reference TRBV7-3 and TRBJ2-2, is GAGVSQTPSNKVTEKGKYVELRCDPISGHTALYWYRQSLGQGPEFLIYFQGTGAADDSGLPNDRFFAVRPEGSVSTLKIQRTERGDSAVYLCASSSTVIAGTGELFFGEGSRLTVL.

This clone was seen just once. The V gene is TRBV9, the J gene TRBJ2-1; D unclear. The CDR3 extends over 11 amino acids. V gave up 3 bases and J gave up 9 bases, with 7 bases separating them. Germline assignment: CDR1 SGDLS and CDR2 YYNGEE. The CDR3 bases are TGTGCCAGCAGCGGACAAACTGAGCAGTTCTTC. It specifies CASSGQTEQFF.

The chain has TRBV7-9 and TRBJ1-4, with TRBD1 identical over 7 bases. CDR3 size: 15 residues. Looked up from germline, CDR1 is SEHNR and CDR2 is FQNEAQ (reference sequence). The V and J ends lost 1 base and 8 bases, in that order; junction bases with no gene match: 7. CDR3 protein: CASSLGNEQGEKLFF. The CDR3 region has the DNA TGTGCCAGCAGCTTAGGAAATGAACAGGGGGAAAAACTGTTTTTT.

The gene calls are TRBV6-5 and TRBJ2-7, with 7 positions matching TRBD2. This CDR3 has 16 amino acids. CDR1 is MNHEY and CDR2 is SVGAGI in the germline V gene. The J segment lost 0 bases and the V segment lost 0 bases, leaving 5 bases of the junction unmatched. CDR3 amino acids: CASSYSGGSISYEQYF. CDR3 sequence (DNA): TGTGCCAGCAGTTACTCGGGGGGGTCCATCTCCTACGAGCAGTACTTC.

This rearrangement joins TRBV5-1 to TRBJ1-3; D remains unclear. The CDR3 runs to 18 residues. Trimming took 0 bases from V and 0 from J, leaving 16 bases between them. The germline V gene encodes CDR1 SGHRS and CDR2 YFSETQ. In DNA, the CDR3 is TGCGCCAGCAGCTTGGGGGCTACGGGATTCTTCTCTGGAAACACCATATATTTT. This sequence encodes CASSLGATGFFSGNTIYF.

V gene TRBV11-1 combines with J gene TRBJ2-7; D might be TRBD2 (6 bases). Per the germline V gene, CDR1 is SGHAT and CDR2 is FQDESV (reference sequence). Trimming took 5 bases from V and 0 from J, leaving 14 bases between them. The CDR3 has 15 residues. CDR3 coding DNA: TGTGCCAGCAGCCCTGGGCTAGCGAGCTCCTACGAGCAGTACTTC. It codes for CASSPGLASSYEQYF.

The chain combines TRBV27 with TRBJ1-5; 9 bases agree with TRBD1. CDR3 length: 16 residues. CDR1 and CDR2 (germline): MNHEY, SMNVEV (reference sequence). Trimming at V came to 5 bases and at J to 0 bases, leaving 5 bases not matched to a gene. The DNA of the CDR3 is TGTGCCAGCAGTCCGGACAGGGGCCATAGCAATCAGCCCCAGCATTTT. This sequence encodes CASSPDRGHSNQPQHF.

This clone was counted once. This chain's CDR3 is CASSLDSVNEQFF. The CDR3, as DNA: TGTGCCAGCAGCTTAGACAGTGTCAATGAGCAGTTCTTC. The V gene is TRBV7-6, the J gene TRBJ2-1; D is unresolved. V lost 1 base, J lost 6 bases, and 7 bases lay in between. This CDR3 spans 13 amino acids. CDR1 is SGHVS and CDR2 is FNYEAQ in the germline V gene.

V usage is TRBV7-2 and J usage is TRBJ2-1, with a possible D match to TRBD1 (6 bases). Germline loops: CDR1 SGHTA, CDR2 FQGNSA. This CDR3 has 12 amino acids. The V end lost 5 bases, the J end lost 9 bases, and 11 bases lay between the germline ends. The CDR3 sequence: CASSPQGTEQFF. CDR3 in DNA: TGTGCCAGCAGCCCTCAGGGGACTGAGCAGTTCTTC.

The chain uses TRBV19 and TRBJ2-2; D gene uncertain. CDR3 length equals 13 residues. The germline V gene encodes CDR1 LNHDA and CDR2 SQIVND (reference sequence). V lost 0 bases and J lost 5, with 4 bases in between. The CDR3: CASSIDQTGELFF. CDR3 coding DNA: TGTGCCAGTAGTATAGATCAGACCGGGGAGCTGTTTTTT.

The CDR3 here is CASSRGEGTPLGTGELFF. The CDR3 nucleotides are TGTGCCAGCAGCCGGGGGGAAGGGACACCCCTGGGCACCGGGGAGCTGTTTTTT. The chain uses TRBV5-8 and TRBJ2-2, with a tentative D call TRBD2 (7 bases). The CDR3 spans 18 residues. Germline V gene lookup returns CDR1 SGHTS and CDR2 YDEGEE. Trimming pared 4 bases from V and 4 bases from J, leaving 23 bases between.

This clone was seen only once. This CDR3 reads CASSLTPRPGNTIYF. The CDR3 bases are TGTGCCAGTAGTCTAACACCTAGACCTGGAAACACCATATATTTT. This chain joins TRBV19 and TRBJ1-3, with D unresolved. Germline CDR1 reads LNHDA; CDR2 reads SQIVND (reference sequence). This CDR3 comprises 15 residues. Trimming pared 5 bases from V and 2 bases from J, leaving 13 bases between.

Remarks on this clone: Germline is not matched at one junction end, which may reflect a read error. The chain is built from TRBV29-1 and TRBJ2-1, with 8 bases aligning to TRBD2. In germline, CDR1 is SQVTM, CDR2 ANQGSEA. CDR3 length equals 13 residues. The CDR3 sequence: CSVAGRAYNEQFF. The CDR3, as DNA: TGCAGCGTTGCCGGGAGGGCCTATAATGAGCAGTTCTTC.

The rearrangement uses TRBV28 and TRBJ1-2; D uncertain. The germline V and J ends were trimmed by 6 bases and 2 bases, with 7 bases remaining between them. The germline gives CDR1 MDHEN, CDR2 SYDVKM. The CDR3 spans 12 residues. This CDR3 reads CASRRPNYGYTF. CDR3 sequence (DNA): TGTGCCAGCAGGCGGCCGAACTATGGCTACACCTTC.

The chain recombines TRBV18 with TRBJ2-1, with D possibly TRBD1 on 6 matching bases. V lost 3 bases, J lost 0 bases, and 9 bases lay in between. Looked up from germline, CDR1 is KGHSH and CDR2 is LQKENI. This CDR3 has 15 residues. Here the CDR3 reads CASSPTGSSYNEQFF. CDR3 nucleotide sequence: TGTGCCAGCTCACCCACAGGGAGCTCCTACAATGAGCAGTTCTTC.

The chain links TRBV11-3 to TRBJ2-1; 9 bases fit TRBD1. CDR1 and CDR2 (germline): SGHNT, YENEEA. V was pared by 5 bases and J by 5 bases, with 10 bases of the junction left unmatched. The CDR3 length is 16 residues. CDR3 coding DNA: TGTGCCAGCAGCCCCCTGGGACAGGGTAGGGACAATGAGCAGTTCTTC. This translates into CASSPLGQGRDNEQFF.